This passage covers 20 T cell receptor beta chains from one sample sequenced in a study of shared clonotypes between healthy human individuals. Naive CD8 cells comprised CD45RO-negative, CCR7-positively selected cells, excluding terminally differentiated effector memory CD45RA+ cells. Using immunoSEQ multiplex PCR, the repertoire was profiled, and TCRdb retains in-frame clones only, with some absent. The sample includes some 800,000 clones, about 91% of them seen just once. Input material: naive CD8+ T cells sorted from blood. The source of these receptors is a young man in good health.

The chain joins TRBV4-2 to TRBJ2-5, with 8 bases that match TRBD2. J was trimmed by 4 bases and V by 2 bases; bases with no gene match: 15. The length of the CDR3 is 18 residues. The V gene's germline CDR1 is LGHNA and CDR2 YNFKEQ. The CDR3 reads CASSQKGLRAGGGETQYF. The CDR3 region has the DNA TGTGCCAGCAGCCAAAAGGGGCTGCGGGCGGGAGGTGGAGAGACCCAGTACTTC.

This sequence joins TRBV11-2 and TRBJ1-2; 7 bases are a match to TRBD1. V was clipped by 1 base and J by 4 bases; unmatched bases: 9. The CDR3 runs 16 residues. Germline assignment: CDR1 SGHAT and CDR2 FQNNGV. CDR3 DNA: TGTGCCAGCAGCTTAGCCGGAGGGGGCGGTTCCTATGGCTACACCTTC. The encoded protein is CASSLAGGGGSYGYTF.

This clone was counted a single time. The chain is built from TRBV10-3 and TRBJ2-2, with 10 bases that match TRBD2. The CDR3 extends over 17 amino acids. J was trimmed by 1 base and V by 6 bases; bases with no gene match: 8. The V gene's germline CDR1 is ENHRY and CDR2 SYGVKD. The chain's CDR3 is CAISGGWTSGNTGELFF. The CDR3, as DNA: TGTGCCATCAGCGGGGGCTGGACTAGCGGGAACACCGGGGAGCTGTTTTTT.

CDR3 in DNA: TGTGCCTGGTCACCGGGACTAGGAGCCTACGAGCAGTACTTC. It encodes CAWSPGLGAYEQYF. The chain carries TRBV30 and TRBJ2-7; 8 nucleotides match TRBD2. The CDR3 is made up of 14 amino acids. Trimming removed 5 bases from V and 2 bases from J; junction bases left unmatched: 8. Germline CDR1 is GTSNPN and CDR2 is SVGIG (reference sequence).

This clone has only one observation. This chain uses TRBV7-6 with TRBJ1-1; D gene unclear. V lost 0 bases and J 9 bases, leaving 17 bases between the germline ends. Germline lookup yields CDR1 SGHVS and CDR2 FNYEAQ. The CDR3 sequence is 15 residues long. This CDR3 reads CASSLAPLEGTKAFF. Written as DNA, the CDR3 is TGTGCCAGCAGCTTAGCGCCCCTAGAGGGCACCAAAGCTTTCTTT.

The chain uses TRBV7-9 and TRBJ1-5, with 7 bases lining up with TRBD1. This CDR3 spans 14 amino acids. Germline CDR1 reads SEHNR; CDR2 reads FQNEAQ (reference sequence). Trimming at V came to 5 bases and at J to 5 bases, leaving 6 bases not matched to a gene. Here the CDR3 DNA reads TGTGCCAGCAGCCCGACAGGGTTACATCAGCCCCAGCATTTT. Its protein is CASSPTGLHQPQHF.

This sequence joins TRBV18 and TRBJ2-7; possibly TRBD1 for D (6 bases). Trimming stripped 2 bases from V and 4 bases from J, with 27 bases between. CDR3 length equals 19 residues. Germline V gives CDR1 KGHSH, CDR2 LQKENI. In nucleotides, the CDR3 is TGTGCCAGCTCACCAAAAGGCCATACCCTATCCGGGACAAGGTACGAGCAGTACTTC. Protein product: CASSPKGHTLSGTRYEQYF.

The chain joins TRBV7-3 to TRBJ2-3; 14 bases align to TRBD2. The V segment lost 5 bases and the J segment 5 bases; nucleotides outside the gene matches: 6. Germline loops: CDR1 SGHTA, CDR2 FQGTGA. The CDR3 is 16 residues long. The CDR3 spells CASSPTGTSGRDTQYF. The CDR3 nucleotides are TGTGCCAGCAGCCCAACCGGGACTAGCGGGAGAGATACGCAGTATTTT.

The V gene is TRBV29-1, the J gene TRBJ2-1, with 12 bases identical to TRBD2. The length of the CDR3 is 16 residues. Losses at the gene ends were 7 bases for V and 8 bases for J; bases not matched to a gene: 15. Germline V gene lookup returns CDR1 SQVTM and CDR2 ANQGSEA. The CDR3 protein is CSALWASGRAGYEQFF. The CDR3 coding sequence is TGCAGCGCCTTGTGGGCTAGCGGGAGGGCTGGGTATGAGCAGTTCTTC.

The chain employs TRBV11-1 and TRBJ2-1; TRBD1 matches at 9 bases. Trimming at V came to 5 bases and at J to 4 bases, leaving 6 bases not matched to a gene. The CDR3 is made up of 15 amino acids. CDR1 SGHAT and CDR2 FQDESV come from the germline V gene (reference sequence). CDR3 sequence: CASSHPGQGYNEQFF. The CDR3 DNA reads TGTGCCAGCAGCCACCCGGGACAGGGTTACAATGAGCAGTTCTTC.

The chain uses TRBV13 and TRBJ2-5; TRBD2 aligns across 10 bases. Germline-derived CDR1 and CDR2 are PRHDT and FYEKMQ (reference sequence). This CDR3 comprises 14 residues. The junction had 1 base not matched to a gene; V was cut back by 1 base and J by 5 bases. The CDR3 region has the DNA TGTGCCAGCAGCTTAGCTAGCGGGAGTGAGACCCAGTACTTC. Residues: CASSLASGSETQYF.

The chain joins TRBV7-8 to TRBJ2-1; TRBD2 matches at 8 bases. The V and J ends lost 1 base and 9 bases, in that order; junction bases with no gene match: 5. Per the germline V gene, CDR1 is SGHVS and CDR2 is FQNEAQ. This CDR3 is built from 14 residues. For the CDR3, the DNA is TGTGCCAGCAGCTTAGGAGTAGCGGGAATTGAGCAGTTCTTC. Translated: CASSLGVAGIEQFF.

This rearrangement joins TRBV5-1 to TRBJ2-3; D gene unclear. From germline, CDR1 is SGHRS and CDR2 YFSETQ. Trimming cost V 0 bases and J 1 base, with 6 bases left between them. This CDR3 has 14 residues. The CDR3: CASSLVPGTDTQYF. The CDR3, as DNA: TGCGCCAGCAGCTTGGTCCCCGGCACAGATACGCAGTATTTT.

The genes are TRBV10-2 and TRBJ2-1, with D unresolved. Germline-derived CDR1 and CDR2 are WSHSY and SAAADI. The length of the CDR3 is 14 residues. The V gene lost 5 bases and the J gene lost 7 bases, with 15 bases spanning the gap. The CDR3 coding sequence is TGCGCCAGCAGTATAAGATCCCGTGTTAATGAGCAGTTCTTC. Protein product: CASSIRSRVNEQFF.

CDR3 sequence (DNA): TGTGCCAGCACCGACGAACTTGGAAAACTGTTTTTT. Its protein is CASTDELGKLFF. The genes are TRBV27 and TRBJ1-4; D uncertain. Trimming stripped 7 bases from V and 10 bases from J, with 13 bases between. CDR3 length: 12 residues. Germline CDR1 MNHEY, CDR2 SMNVEV (reference sequence).

This clone is a singleton in its sample. V is TRBV7-8 and J is TRBJ2-1; possibly TRBD1 or TRBD2 for D (5 bases each). Trimming removed 5 bases at V and 7 bases at J, with 21 bases between. This CDR3 is built from 16 residues. From germline, CDR1 is SGHVS and CDR2 FQNEAQ. The CDR3 nucleotides read TGTGCCAGCAGCGGGGGAGTGGGGAGTGAAAGGAATGAGCAGTTCTTC. This sequence encodes CASSGGVGSERNEQFF.

This chain uses TRBV23-1 with TRBJ2-3, with a weak D call TRBD2 (5 bases). TRBV23-1 is an ORF, with its function uncertain. The CDR3 sequence is 14 residues long. The V gene lost 6 bases and the J gene lost 1 base, with 11 bases spanning the gap. The DNA for the CDR3 is TGCGCCAGCAGCACTGTGGAGGGCACAGATACGCAGTATTTT. It translates to CASSTVEGTDTQYF.

The chain has TRBV11-2 and TRBJ2-2, with TRBD1 as a possible D gene (5 bases). This CDR3 region has 15 residues. The germline V gene encodes CDR1 SGHAT and CDR2 FQNNGV. Trimming removed 0 bases from V and 5 bases from J, with 10 bases in between. The CDR3 region is CASSLEAGWTGELFF. In nucleotides, the CDR3 is TGTGCCAGCAGCTTAGAGGCAGGGTGGACCGGGGAGCTGTTTTTT.

V gene TRBV7-3 combines with J gene TRBJ2-1; D possibly corresponds to TRBD1 (5 bases). Germline CDR1 is SGHTA and CDR2 is FQGTGA. This CDR3 spans 15 amino acids. V gave up 5 bases and J gave up 2 bases, with 13 bases separating them. The CDR3 here is CASSVGAYAYNEQFF. CDR3 nucleotide sequence: TGTGCCAGCAGCGTAGGGGCGTACGCCTACAATGAGCAGTTCTTC.

J is TRBJ2-2 and V is TRBV6-5; no clear D. V lost 0 bases and J 6 bases, leaving 11 bases between the germline ends. Germline V gene lookup returns CDR1 MNHEY and CDR2 SVGAGI. CDR3 length: 15 amino acids. CDR3 sequence: CASSYSRSFAGELFF. CDR3 nucleotides: TGTGCCAGCAGTTACTCGCGCAGCTTCGCCGGGGAGCTGTTTTTT.